This entry is about one T cell receptor beta chain. The source of the sample is a study of beta chain features in type 1 diabetes. Expressed TCRB transcripts were sequenced, since all the RNA that had been isolated was reverse transcribed. Generated by immunoSEQ multiplex PCR, the TCRdb table keeps only in-frame clones and is missing some. The sample holds about 220,000 clones, about a tenth seen once. J was trimmed by 2 bases and V by 4 bases; bases with no gene match: 8. CDR1 and CDR2 (germline): SQVTM, ANQGSEA. This CDR3 spans 14 amino acids. Input material: central memory CD4+ T cells from blood. The TCR comes from a man between 18 and 29 years old in good health. The chain carries TRBV29-1 and TRBJ2-7; 7 bases fit TRBD1. DNA of the CDR3: TGCAGCGTTGTAGGAGACAGGGACCCCTACGAGCAGTACTTC. This gives the protein CSVVGDRDPYEQYF.